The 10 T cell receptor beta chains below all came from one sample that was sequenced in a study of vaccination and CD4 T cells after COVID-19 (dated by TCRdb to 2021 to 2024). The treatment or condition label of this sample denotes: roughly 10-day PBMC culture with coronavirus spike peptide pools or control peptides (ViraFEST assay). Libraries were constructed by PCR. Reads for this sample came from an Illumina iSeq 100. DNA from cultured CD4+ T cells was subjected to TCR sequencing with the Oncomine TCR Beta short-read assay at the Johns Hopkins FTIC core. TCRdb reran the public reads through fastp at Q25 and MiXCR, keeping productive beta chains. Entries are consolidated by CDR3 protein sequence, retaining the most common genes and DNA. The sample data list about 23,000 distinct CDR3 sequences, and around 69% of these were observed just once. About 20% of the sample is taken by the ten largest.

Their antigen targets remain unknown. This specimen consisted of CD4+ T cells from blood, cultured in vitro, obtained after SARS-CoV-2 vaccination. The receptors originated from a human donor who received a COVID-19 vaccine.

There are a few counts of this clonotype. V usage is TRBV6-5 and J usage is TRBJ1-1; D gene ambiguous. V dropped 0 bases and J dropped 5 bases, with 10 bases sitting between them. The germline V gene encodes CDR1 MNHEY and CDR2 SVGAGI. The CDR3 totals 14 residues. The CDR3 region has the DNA TGTGCCAGCAGTTACTCGAGATTACGGACTGAAGCTTTCTTT. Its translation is CASSYSRLRTEAFF.

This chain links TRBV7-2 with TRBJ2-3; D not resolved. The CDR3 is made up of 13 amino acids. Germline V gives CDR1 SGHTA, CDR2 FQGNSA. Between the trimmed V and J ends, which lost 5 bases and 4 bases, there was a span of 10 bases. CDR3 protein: CASSTNFPDTQYF. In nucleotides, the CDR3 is TGTGCCAGCAGCACCAACTTCCCAGATACGCAGTATTTT.

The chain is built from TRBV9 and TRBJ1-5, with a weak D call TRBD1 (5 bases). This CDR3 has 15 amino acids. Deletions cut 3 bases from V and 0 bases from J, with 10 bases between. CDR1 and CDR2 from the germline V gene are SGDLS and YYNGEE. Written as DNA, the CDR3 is TGTGCCAGCAGCGAGGGACCCTTTAGCAATCAGCCCCAGCATTTT. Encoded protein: CASSEGPFSNQPQHF. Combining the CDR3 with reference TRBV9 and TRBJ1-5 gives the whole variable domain DSGVTQTPKHLITATGQRVTLRCSPRSGDLSVYWYQQSLDQGLQFLIQYYNGEERAKGNILERFSAQQFPDLHSELNLSSLELGDSALYFCASSEGPFSNQPQHFGDGTRLSIL.

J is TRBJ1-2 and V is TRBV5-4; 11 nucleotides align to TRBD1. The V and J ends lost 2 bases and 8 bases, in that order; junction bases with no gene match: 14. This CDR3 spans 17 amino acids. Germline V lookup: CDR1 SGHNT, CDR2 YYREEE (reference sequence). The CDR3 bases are TGTGCCAGCAGCTTTGGGACAGGGGGTCAAACAACAGGGGGCTACACCTTC. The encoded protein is CASSFGTGGQTTGGYTF.

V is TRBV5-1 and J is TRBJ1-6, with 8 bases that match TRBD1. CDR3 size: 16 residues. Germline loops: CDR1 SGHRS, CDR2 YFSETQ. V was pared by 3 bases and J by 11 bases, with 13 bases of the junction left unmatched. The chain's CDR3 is CASSSDRELLKAPLHF. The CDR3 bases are TGCGCCAGCAGCTCGGACAGGGAACTTCTCAAGGCACCCCTCCACTTT.

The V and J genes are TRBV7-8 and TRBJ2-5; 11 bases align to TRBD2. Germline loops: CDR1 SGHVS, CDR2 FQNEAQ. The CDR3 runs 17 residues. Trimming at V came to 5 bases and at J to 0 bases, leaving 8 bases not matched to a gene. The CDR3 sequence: CASSPLRLAGYQETQYF. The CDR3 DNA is TGTGCCAGCAGCCCTCTTCGACTAGCGGGGTACCAAGAGACCCAGTACTTC. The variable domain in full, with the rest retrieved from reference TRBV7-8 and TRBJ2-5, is GAGVSQSPRYKVAKRGQDVALRCDPISGHVSLFWYQQALGQGPEFLTYFQNEAQLDKSGLPSDRFFAERPEGSVSTLKIQRTQQEDSAVYLCASSPLRLAGYQETQYFGPGTRLLVL.

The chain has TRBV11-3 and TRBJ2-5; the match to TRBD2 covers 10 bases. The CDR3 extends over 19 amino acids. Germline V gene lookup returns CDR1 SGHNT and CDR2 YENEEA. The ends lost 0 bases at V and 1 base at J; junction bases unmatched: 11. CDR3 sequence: CASSLDRASGGGVQETQYF. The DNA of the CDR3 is TGTGCCAGCAGCTTAGATCGGGCTAGCGGGGGAGGGGTCCAAGAGACCCAGTACTTC.

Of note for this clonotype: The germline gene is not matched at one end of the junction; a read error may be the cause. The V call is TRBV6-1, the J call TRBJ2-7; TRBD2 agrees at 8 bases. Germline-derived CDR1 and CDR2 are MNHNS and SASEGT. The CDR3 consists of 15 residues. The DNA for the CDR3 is TGTGCCAGCAGTGAAAGGAGCGGGGGAGTCTACGAGCAGTGCTTC. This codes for CASSERSGGVYEQCF.

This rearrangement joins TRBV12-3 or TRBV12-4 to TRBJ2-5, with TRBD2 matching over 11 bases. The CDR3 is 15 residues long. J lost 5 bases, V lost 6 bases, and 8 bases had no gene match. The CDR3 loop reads CASSPLAGGPETQYF. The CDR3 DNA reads TGTGCCAGCAGCCCATTAGCGGGGGGGCCGGAGACCCAGTACTTC.

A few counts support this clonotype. The CDR3 DNA is TGTGCCAGCCGAGCGGGTAGGGCTAGCAATCAGCCCCAGCATTTT. It translates to CASRAGRASNQPQHF. The rearrangement links TRBV27 to TRBJ1-5; D is unresolved. The CDR3 runs 15 residues. Between the trimmed V and J ends, which lost 8 bases and 0 bases, there was a span of 14 bases. Germline V lookup: CDR1 MNHEY, CDR2 SMNVEV (reference sequence).